Following are 25 T cell receptor beta chains from one sample sequenced in a study of blood T cell repertoires in COVID-19. This table comes from immunoSEQ multiplex PCR, and its TCRdb copy is limited to in-frame clones, with some not included. The top ten clones hold about 6.8% of a sample with some 210,000 clones, around nine tenths of them seen once. The source material was peripheral blood. These receptors originate from a middle-aged woman who had recovered from COVID-19.

V is TRBV7-9 and J is TRBJ1-4; maybe TRBD1 (6 bases). This CDR3 is built from 15 residues. The V gene's germline CDR1 is SEHNR and CDR2 FQNEAQ (reference sequence). The V and J ends lost 2 bases and 4 bases respectively, with 11 bases between them. The CDR3 region is CASSLMDSINEKLFF. The CDR3 nucleotides are TGTGCCAGCAGCTTAATGGACAGTATTAATGAAAAACTGTTTTTT. The full variable domain, with the rest looked up from reference TRBV7-9 and TRBJ1-4, is DTGVSQNPRHKITKRGQNVTFRCDPISEHNRLYWYRQTLGQGPEFLTYFQNEAQLEKSRLLSDRFSAERPKGSFSTLEIQRTEQGDSAMYLCASSLMDSINEKLFFGSGTQLSVL.

This clone was counted between two and nine times. DNA for the CDR3: TGTGCCAGCAGCCAAGAGACTCGAGGGGAGGACATCTCCTACGAGCAGTACTTC. It specifies CASSQETRGEDISYEQYF. The chain combines TRBV4-2 with TRBJ2-7, with D maybe TRBD2 (6 bases). The V gene's germline CDR1 is LGHNA and CDR2 YNFKEQ. The CDR3 is 18 residues long. Trimming removed 0 bases at V and 0 bases at J, with 18 bases between.

The chain couples TRBV5-6 to TRBJ2-4, with 8 bases identical to TRBD2. Germline CDR1 is SGHDT and CDR2 is YYEEEE. This CDR3 comprises 16 residues. The J segment lost 7 bases and the V segment lost 1 base, leaving 10 bases of the junction unmatched. Here the CDR3 DNA reads TGTGCCAGCAGCTTGCCCGGGACTAGTCCCTCGAACATTCAGTACTTC. This sequence encodes CASSLPGTSPSNIQYF. Supplemented by reference TRBV5-6 and TRBJ2-4, the full variable domain reads DAGVTQSPTHLIKTRGQQVTLRCSPKSGHDTVSWYQQALGQGPQFIFQYYEEEERQRGNFPDRFSGHQFPNYSSELNVNALLLGDSALYLCASSLPGTSPSNIQYFGAGTRLSVL.

This chain joins TRBV2 and TRBJ2-5; TRBD1 is a possible D gene (7 bases). The V gene lost 3 bases and the J gene lost 5 bases, with 19 bases spanning the gap. The CDR3 is made up of 16 amino acids. Germline V gene sequence: CDR1 SNHLY, CDR2 FYNNEI. The CDR3 DNA reads as TGTGCCAGCAGTGATTCGCAGGGGGGAGGAGAGGAGACCCAGTACTTC. Its translation is CASSDSQGGGEETQYF.

The chain employs TRBV7-9 and TRBJ2-1, with TRBD2 matching over 8 bases. Germline V gene sequence: CDR1 SEHNR, CDR2 FQNEAQ (reference sequence). CDR3 length equals 16 residues. Germline trimming cut 4 bases from V and 8 bases from J; bases unmatched to any gene: 13. Written as DNA, the CDR3 is TGTGCCAGCAGCTCCTTGGCCCTAGCGGGCACTGATGAGCAGTTCTTC. It codes for CASSSLALAGTDEQFF.

This chain joins TRBV2 and TRBJ1-6, with 7 bases lining up with TRBD1. The CDR3 is 13 residues long. V lost 7 bases and J lost 9; bases outside the gene matches: 6. The germline V gene encodes CDR1 SNHLY and CDR2 FYNNEI. CDR3 bases: TGTGCCAGCACGCAGGGGGTAGTTTCACCCCTCCACTTT. Amino acid sequence: CASTQGVVSPLHF.

This sequence joins TRBV5-8 and TRBJ2-1; D is perhaps TRBD2 (5 bases). This CDR3 comprises 13 residues. Trimming removed 4 bases from V and 10 bases from J, with 15 bases in between. From germline, CDR1 is SGHTS and CDR2 YDEGEE. The CDR3 DNA is TGTGCCAGCAGCCCCTCCGGACTCACCGAGCAGTTCTTC. Translated: CASSPSGLTEQFF.

The V and J genes are TRBV5-4 and TRBJ2-5, with 10 nucleotides matching TRBD2. The CDR3 has 15 amino acids. Germline V CDR1 and CDR2: SGHNT, YYREEE (reference sequence). With V trimmed by 0 bases and J by 3 bases, 2 bases remained unmatched. As DNA, the CDR3 is TGTGCCAGCAGCTTGGAACTAGCGGGGAAAGAGACCCAGTACTTC. It is translated as CASSLELAGKETQYF.

This clone has more than one count but fewer than ten. This sequence joins TRBV2 and TRBJ1-2, with D possibly matching TRBD1 (5 bases). The CDR3 has 15 residues. CDR1 and CDR2 (germline): SNHLY, FYNNEI. The V end lost 5 bases, the J end lost 8 bases, and 21 bases lay between the germline ends. The CDR3 bases are TGTGCCAGCAGTACCCAGGTTCAGGGACTTGGAGGCTACACCTTC. Translation gives CASSTQVQGLGGYTF.

The chain employs TRBV3-1 (or the pseudogene TRBV3-2) and TRBJ1-2; 7 nucleotides align to TRBD1. CDR3 length: 17 residues. V shed 2 bases, J shed 2 bases, and the junction held 11 bases outside the gene matches. The germline V gene encodes CDR1 LGHDT and CDR2 YNNKEL (reference sequence). The CDR3 DNA sequence: TGTGCCAGCAGCCAAACAACAGGGGCTGGGGGGAACTATGGCTACACCTTC. Its translation: CASSQTTGAGGNYGYTF.

The chain joins TRBV5-6 to TRBJ1-2; 9 bases fit TRBD1. The CDR3 has 17 residues. Germline trimming cut 3 bases from V and 8 bases from J; bases unmatched to any gene: 17. Looked up from germline, CDR1 is SGHDT and CDR2 is YYEEEE. The CDR3 bases are TGTGCCAGCAGCTCCTCAGGACAGGGGAGTCAGATCCGCGGCTACACCTTC. Translating it yields CASSSSGQGSQIRGYTF.

This rearrangement joins TRBV12-3 or TRBV12-4 to TRBJ1-1; no definite D call. This CDR3 region has 13 residues. The germline V and J ends were trimmed by 5 bases and 4 bases, with 11 bases remaining between them. The CDR3 protein is CASSREGSTEAFF. In DNA form, the CDR3 reads TGTGCCAGCAGTCGGGAGGGAAGCACTGAAGCTTTCTTT.

The rearrangement links TRBV5-1 to TRBJ1-2, with D possibly matching TRBD1 (6 bases). Germline V gene data show CDR1 as SGHRS and CDR2 as YFSETQ. The CDR3 extends over 13 amino acids. V was shortened by 7 bases and J by 10 bases, with 20 bases between the two germline ends. Here the CDR3 reads CASWEQGNPVYTF. CDR3 sequence (DNA): TGCGCCAGCTGGGAACAGGGAAACCCGGTCTACACCTTC.

This clone was observed a handful of times. The chain recombines TRBV29-1 with TRBJ2-3; D gene ambiguous. The germline gives CDR1 SQVTM, CDR2 ANQGSEA. This CDR3 is 13 amino acids long. V shed 3 bases and J shed 0 bases, with 7 bases lying between them. CDR3 region: CSVDFGSTDTQYF. DNA for the CDR3: TGCAGCGTTGATTTCGGGAGCACAGATACGCAGTATTTT.

J is TRBJ2-7 and V is TRBV9; perhaps TRBD1 as D (5 bases). V gave up 0 bases and J gave up 5 bases, with 15 bases separating them. Germline values: CDR1 SGDLS, CDR2 YYNGEE. The CDR3 has 15 amino acids. The CDR3 sequence: CASSVGLQTVHEQYF. The CDR3 region has the DNA TGTGCCAGCAGCGTAGGCCTACAGACAGTCCACGAGCAGTACTTC. Variable domain in full (rest from reference TRBV9 and TRBJ2-7): DSGVTQTPKHLITATGQRVTLRCSPRSGDLSVYWYQQSLDQGLQFLIQYYNGEERAKGNILERFSAQQFPDLHSELNLSSLELGDSALYFCASSVGLQTVHEQYFGPGTRLTVT.

This clone was recorded only once. This chain connects TRBV4-2 to TRBJ1-2, with D possibly TRBD1 on 6 matching bases. The V end lost 0 bases, the J end lost 4 bases, and 12 bases lay between the germline ends. The CDR3 spans 15 residues. From germline, CDR1 is LGHNA and CDR2 YNFKEQ. CDR3 bases: TGTGCCAGCAGCCAAGATAGAGGGGGGGTCTATGGCTACACCTTC. Its protein is CASSQDRGGVYGYTF.

The J gene is TRBJ2-3, the V gene TRBV12-3 or TRBV12-4, with D possibly matching TRBD2 (6 bases). The CDR3 loop spans 12 amino acids. V lost 5 bases and J 14 bases, leaving 17 bases between the germline ends. This chain's CDR3 is CASSLRDSLLYF. CDR3 DNA sequence: TGTGCCAGCAGTCTCCGGGACTCCTTATTGTATTTT.

The CDR3 DNA follows: TGTGCCAGCAGCCAAGGACAGGGCGGGTGGAGCAATCAGCCCCAGCATTTT. This sequence encodes CASSQGQGGWSNQPQHF. The V call is TRBV6-2 or TRBV6-3, the J call TRBJ1-5, with 8 bases aligning to TRBD1. From germline, CDR1 is MNHEY and CDR2 SVGEGT. The CDR3 consists of 17 residues. V trimming: 6 bases; J trimming: 1 base; junction bases outside the gene matches: 11.

This clone has a handful of counts. V and J are TRBV2 and TRBJ1-1, with TRBD1 matching 7 bases. The CDR3 covers 15 residues. Looked up from germline, CDR1 is SNHLY and CDR2 is FYNNEI. Germline trimming cut 4 bases from V and 2 bases from J; bases unmatched to any gene: 7. DNA for the CDR3: TGTGCCAGCAGTGGCGCGGGGACAGCTAACACTGAAGCTTTCTTT. It specifies CASSGAGTANTEAFF.

This sequence joins TRBV12-3 or TRBV12-4 and TRBJ2-7; D is perhaps TRBD2 (6 bases). With 5 bases removed from V and 3 bases from J, the gap between germline ends came to 8 bases. CDR3 length: 12 residues. CDR3 nucleotides: TGTGCCAGCAGTACGACTAGCTACGAGCAGTACTTC. Encoded protein: CASSTTSYEQYF.

The chain recombines TRBV19 with TRBJ2-7, with D perhaps TRBD1 (5 bases). CDR3 length: 11 residues. Between the trimmed V and J ends, which lost 8 bases and 3 bases, there was a span of 8 bases. Per the germline V gene, CDR1 is LNHDA and CDR2 is SQIVND (reference sequence). CDR3 nucleotide sequence: TGTGCCAGTGGTACAGGCTACGAGCAGTACTTC. Translation gives CASGTGYEQYF. The variable domain in full, completed from reference TRBV19 and TRBJ2-7, reads DGGITQSPKYLFRKEGQNVTLSCEQNLNHDAMYWYRQDPGQGLRLIYYSQIVNDFQKGDIAEGYSVSREKKESFPLTVTSAQKNPTAFYLCASGTGYEQYFGPGTRLTVT.

This clone has just one count. The genes are TRBV18 and TRBJ1-1; D gene unclear. The V gene's germline CDR1 is KGHSH and CDR2 LQKENI. The CDR3 consists of 15 residues. V dropped 4 bases and J dropped 0 bases, with 12 bases sitting between them. The CDR3 is CASSRRTDMNTEAFF. As DNA, the CDR3 is TGTGCCAGCTCACGGAGGACTGATATGAACACTGAAGCTTTCTTT. The whole variable domain, filled in from reference TRBV18 and TRBJ1-1, reads NAGVMQNPRHLVRRRGQEARLRCSPMKGHSHVYWYRQLPEEGLKFMVYLQKENIIDESGMPKERFSAEFPKEGPSILRIQQVVRGDSAAYFCASSRRTDMNTEAFFGQGTRLTVV.

The chain employs TRBV7-2 and TRBJ1-3, with a possible D match to TRBD1 (6 bases). Deletions cut 5 bases from V and 4 bases from J, with 21 bases between. Germline V gene lookup returns CDR1 SGHTA and CDR2 FQGNSA. The CDR3 sequence is 17 residues long. CDR3 protein: CASSTRTENPRGNTIYF. In nucleotides, the CDR3 is TGTGCCAGCAGCACCCGGACAGAGAATCCCCGGGGAAACACCATATATTTT.

The J gene is TRBJ2-7, the V gene TRBV11-2, with D maybe TRBD1 (5 bases). Germline V lookup: CDR1 SGHAT, CDR2 FQNNGV. CDR3 length equals 13 residues. The ends were cut back, 4 bases at V and 7 bases at J, with 14 bases in the middle. The CDR3 sequence: CASSWTRLGEQYF. The CDR3 bases are TGTGCCAGCAGCTGGACAAGGTTGGGGGAGCAGTACTTC.

The chain couples TRBV6-5 to TRBJ1-5, with TRBD1 as a possible D gene (5 bases). Germline V lookup: CDR1 MNHEY, CDR2 SVGAGI. CDR3 length equals 14 residues. The germline V and J ends were trimmed by 5 bases and 2 bases, with 10 bases remaining between them. CDR3 DNA sequence: TGTGCCAGCAGTCCTTCACAGGGCAATCAGCCCCAGCATTTT. Amino acid sequence: CASSPSQGNQPQHF.